This TCR beta chain was identified during a study of blood T cell repertoires in COVID-19. Across the whole study: The cDNA or gDNA used as material had been derived from T cells, B-cell-depleted T cells, or PBMCs.

Original handling: Using reference gene primer amplification, nucleated cell counts were estimated. Repertoires were generated with immunoSEQ multiplex PCR, while TCRdb's copy carries only in-frame clones and drops some. V, J and clone size were drawn from that table, and D and trimming were deduced from the DNA. The table records about 140,000 clones, about 80% of them present only once. The V end lost 2 bases, the J end lost 2 bases, and 9 bases lay between the germline ends. This CDR3 has 14 residues. CDR1 and CDR2 (germline): MNHNY, SVGAGI (reference sequence). Sequencing was carried out using peripheral blood. The chain uses TRBV6-6 and TRBJ2-5, with D unclear. This sequence originates from a man aged 60-69 years with acute or convalescent COVID-19. The CDR3 loop is CASSYPTRQETQYF. The DNA of the CDR3 is TGTGCCAGCAGTTACCCGACGAGGCAAGAGACCCAGTACTTC.